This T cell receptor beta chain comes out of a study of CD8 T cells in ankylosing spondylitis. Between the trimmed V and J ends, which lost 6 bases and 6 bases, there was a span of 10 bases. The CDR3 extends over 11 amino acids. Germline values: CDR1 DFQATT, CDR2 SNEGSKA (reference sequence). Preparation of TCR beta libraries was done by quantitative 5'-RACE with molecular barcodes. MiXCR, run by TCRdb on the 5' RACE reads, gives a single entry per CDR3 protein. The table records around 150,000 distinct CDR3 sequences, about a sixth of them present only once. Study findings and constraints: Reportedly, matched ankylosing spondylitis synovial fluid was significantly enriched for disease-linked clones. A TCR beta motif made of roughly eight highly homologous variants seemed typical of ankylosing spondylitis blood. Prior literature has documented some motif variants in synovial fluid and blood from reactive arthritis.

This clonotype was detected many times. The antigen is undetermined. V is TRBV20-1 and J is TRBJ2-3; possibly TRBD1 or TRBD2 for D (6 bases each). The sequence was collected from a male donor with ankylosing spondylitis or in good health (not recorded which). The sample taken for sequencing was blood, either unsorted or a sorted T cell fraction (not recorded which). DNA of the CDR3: TGCAGTGCCCAAGGGGGGGATACGCAGTATTTT. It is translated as CSAQGGDTQYF.